These 21 T cell receptor beta chains were sequenced from one sample in a study of blood T cell repertoires in COVID-19. Some clones are missing from TCRdb's copy, which holds only in-frame ones; the method was immunoSEQ multiplex PCR. Of fewer than 350,000 clones in the sample, around 89% were seen once. Source material: peripheral blood. The receptor set was obtained from a woman aged 30 to 39 with COVID-19, enrolled during active disease.

The rearrangement uses TRBV5-5 and TRBJ2-7; the D gene is possibly TRBD1 (6 bases). V was shortened by 0 bases and J by 2 bases, with 12 bases between the two germline ends. CDR3 length: 15 residues. Per the germline V gene, CDR1 is SGHKS and CDR2 is YYEKEE (reference sequence). DNA of the CDR3: TGTGCCAGCAGCTTGGGGACAGCCCCACCCTACGAGCAGTACTTC. It codes for CASSLGTAPPYEQYF.

This chain uses TRBV2 with TRBJ1-4; D gene ambiguous. V dropped 6 bases and J dropped 5 bases, with 16 bases sitting between them. The CDR3 spans 15 residues. Germline CDR1 reads SNHLY; CDR2 reads FYNNEI. For the CDR3, the DNA is TGTGCCAGCAGACACCCTGCTCATTTAAATGAAAAACTGTTTTTT. Translation: CASRHPAHLNEKLFF.

The chain carries TRBV30 and TRBJ2-7, with 11 nucleotides matching TRBD2. The germline CDR1 and CDR2 sequences are GTSNPN and SVGIG (reference sequence). CDR3 length: 15 amino acids. With V trimmed by 8 bases and J by 5 bases, 14 bases remained unmatched. The CDR3 reads CARDSGGAYPDEQYF. The CDR3 coding sequence is TGTGCCAGAGATAGCGGGGGGGCTTACCCCGACGAGCAGTACTTC.

The chain recombines TRBV7-9 with TRBJ2-2; a weak D match, TRBD2 (5 bases). This CDR3 has 13 residues. V gave up 5 bases and J gave up 5 bases, with 9 bases separating them. The germline V gene encodes CDR1 SEHNR and CDR2 FQNEAQ (reference sequence). This chain's CDR3 is CASSPGNTGELFF. In DNA form, the CDR3 reads TGTGCCAGCAGCCCCGGGAATACCGGGGAGCTGTTTTTT.

The chain employs TRBV18 and TRBJ1-1; D unresolved. The CDR3 consists of 14 residues. Germline V lookup: CDR1 KGHSH, CDR2 LQKENI. With 6 bases removed from V and 0 bases from J, the gap between germline ends came to 11 bases. The CDR3: CASSAGVMNTEAFF. The CDR3 nucleotides are TGTGCCAGCTCGGCCGGGGTCATGAACACTGAAGCTTTCTTT.

The CDR3 here is CASSPGLAGVEQFF. CDR3 DNA: TGTGCCAGCAGCCCCGGACTAGCGGGGGTGGAGCAGTTCTTC. The rearrangement links TRBV7-9 to TRBJ2-1; TRBD2 aligns across 13 bases. V was pared by 5 bases and J by 10 bases, with 5 bases of the junction left unmatched. This CDR3 comprises 14 residues. Germline V gene sequence: CDR1 SEHNR, CDR2 FQNEAQ (reference sequence).

J is TRBJ2-7 and V is TRBV6-5, with a possible D match to TRBD2 (5 bases). The V gene lost 0 bases and the J gene lost 2 bases, with 5 bases spanning the gap. Per the germline V gene, CDR1 is MNHEY and CDR2 is SVGAGI. CDR3 length: 13 residues. The CDR3: CASSYSRAYEQYF. In DNA, the CDR3 is TGTGCCAGCAGTTACTCGCGGGCCTACGAGCAGTACTTC.

The rearrangement uses TRBV5-1 and TRBJ2-1; 8 nucleotides line up with TRBD1. CDR1 and CDR2 (germline): SGHRS, YFSETQ. Trimming removed 5 bases from V and 6 bases from J; junction bases left unmatched: 10. The CDR3 loop spans 15 amino acids. The DNA of the CDR3 is TGCGCCAGCAGTTCGGGACAGGCCGGGATCAATGAGCAGTTCTTC. Translated: CASSSGQAGINEQFF.

The gene calls are TRBV6-1 and TRBJ1-4; TRBD1 might be the D (5 bases). The CDR3 extends over 15 amino acids. From germline, CDR1 is MNHNS and CDR2 SASEGT. V was pared by 3 bases and J by 0 bases, with 8 bases between. Written as DNA, the CDR3 is TGTGCCAGCAGTGACCGGGGGTCAACTAATGAAAAACTGTTTTTT. The encoded protein is CASSDRGSTNEKLFF.

The J gene is TRBJ1-2, the V gene TRBV11-2; D remains unclear. This CDR3 comprises 12 residues. The V gene's germline CDR1 is SGHAT and CDR2 FQNNGV. Between the trimmed V and J ends, which lost 5 bases and 7 bases, there was a span of 11 bases. The CDR3 region has the DNA TGTGCCAGCAGCGCAGGCCTCGCTGGCTACACCTTC. It translates to CASSAGLAGYTF. Looking up the rest from reference TRBV11-2 and TRBJ1-2 gives the full variable domain: EAGVAQSPRYKIIEKRQSVAFWCNPISGHATLYWYQQILGQGPKLLIQFQNNGVVDDSQLPKDRFSAERLKGVDSTLKIQPAKLEDSAVYLCASSAGLAGYTFGSGTRLTVV.

J is TRBJ1-2 and V is TRBV19; D is ambiguous. Germline CDR1 is LNHDA and CDR2 is SQIVND (reference sequence). Trimming left V 6 bases short and J 4 bases short, with 18 bases between. This CDR3 contains 15 residues. Here the CDR3 DNA reads TGTGCCAGTAGCCCAGGCAGGCACGTTGGCTATGGCTACACCTTC. It is translated as CASSPGRHVGYGYTF.

The genes are TRBV2 and TRBJ1-2; D perhaps matches TRBD1 (5 bases). The V end was cut by 7 bases, the J end by 6 bases, with 18 bases between. Germline V gene sequence: CDR1 SNHLY, CDR2 FYNNEI. The CDR3 runs 14 residues. This CDR3 reads CASNPRGLYNGYTF. In nucleotides, the CDR3 is TGTGCCAGCAATCCCCGGGGACTTTATAATGGCTACACCTTC.

The chain joins TRBV20-1 to TRBJ2-1, with D possibly matching TRBD1 (6 bases). Trimming took 6 bases from V and 8 from J, leaving 8 bases between them. CDR1 and CDR2 from the germline V gene are DFQATT and SNEGSKA (reference sequence). CDR3 size: 10 residues. The CDR3 is CSAEGDEQFF. In DNA form, the CDR3 reads TGCAGTGCCGAGGGGGATGAGCAGTTCTTC.

This clone was recorded once. This rearrangement joins TRBV29-1 to TRBJ1-4; D is perhaps TRBD1 (6 bases). V shed 5 bases and J shed 4 bases, with 17 bases lying between them. Germline lookup yields CDR1 SQVTM and CDR2 ANQGSEA. The CDR3 is made up of 15 amino acids. The CDR3 protein is CSVSNTQGYNEKLFF. The CDR3 DNA reads as TGCAGCGTTTCAAACACACAGGGTTATAATGAAAAACTGTTTTTT.

The chain carries TRBV29-1 and TRBJ2-2; the D gene is possibly TRBD2 (6 bases). Trimming left V 4 bases short and J 6 bases short, with 18 bases between. The germline gives CDR1 SQVTM, CDR2 ANQGSEA. The CDR3 runs 15 residues. The CDR3 DNA follows: TGCAGCGTTGGGGGCCAGGGAGGAATAGCCGGGGAGCTGTTTTTT. Translated: CSVGGQGGIAGELFF.

The rearrangement uses TRBV27 and TRBJ1-6; D gene ambiguous. The V gene lost 1 base and the J gene lost 8 bases, with 12 bases spanning the gap. The CDR3 spans 15 residues. Germline CDR1 and CDR2: MNHEY and SMNVEV (reference sequence). The CDR3: CASSLWAVRDSPLHF. The CDR3 DNA reads TGTGCCAGCAGTTTATGGGCAGTGAGGGATTCACCCCTCCACTTT.

The chain carries TRBV7-9 and TRBJ1-1, with unresolved D. The germline CDR1 and CDR2 sequences are SEHNR and FQNEAQ (reference sequence). This CDR3 has 15 residues. V lost 2 bases, J lost 2 bases, and 12 bases lay in between. The CDR3 region has the DNA TGTGCCAGCAGCTTATCGGCACAGCAAAACACTGAAGCTTTCTTT. Translating it yields CASSLSAQQNTEAFF.

This clone has just a few counts. The rearrangement uses TRBV6-1 and TRBJ1-5; possible D gene TRBD1, 5 bases. The germline gives CDR1 MNHNS, CDR2 SASEGT. V was cut by 1 base and J by 1 base, with 14 bases left in between. The CDR3 consists of 17 residues. The DNA of the CDR3 is TGTGCCAGCAGTGAAGGAGTGGGACTGAACAGCAATCAGCCCCAGCATTTT. It encodes CASSEGVGLNSNQPQHF.

V gene TRBV5-6 combines with J gene TRBJ2-2, with D uncertain. V was shortened by 0 bases and J by 6 bases, with 12 bases between the two germline ends. From germline, CDR1 is SGHDT and CDR2 YYEEEE. CDR3 length equals 15 residues. CDR3 bases: TGTGCCAGCAGCTTGGAGACGTACTATTCCGGGGAGCTGTTTTTT. Amino acids: CASSLETYYSGELFF.

Here the CDR3 reads CASSLGAAGPTYEQYF. CDR3 coding DNA: TGTGCCAGCAGCTTGGGTGCGGCAGGGCCCACCTACGAGCAGTACTTC. The chain couples TRBV5-6 to TRBJ2-7; perhaps TRBD1 as D (5 bases). The CDR3 consists of 16 residues. V lost 0 bases, J lost 2 bases, and 15 bases lay in between. Germline assignment: CDR1 SGHDT and CDR2 YYEEEE.

V is TRBV4-1 and J is TRBJ2-4; D might be TRBD2 (5 bases). The V end lost 0 bases, the J end lost 7 bases, and 13 bases lay between the germline ends. The CDR3 totals 15 residues. Germline V CDR1 and CDR2: MGHRA, YSYEKL. CDR3 bases: TGCGCCAGCAGCCAAGAGACTAACGACTACAACATTCAGTACTTC. Translating it yields CASSQETNDYNIQYF.